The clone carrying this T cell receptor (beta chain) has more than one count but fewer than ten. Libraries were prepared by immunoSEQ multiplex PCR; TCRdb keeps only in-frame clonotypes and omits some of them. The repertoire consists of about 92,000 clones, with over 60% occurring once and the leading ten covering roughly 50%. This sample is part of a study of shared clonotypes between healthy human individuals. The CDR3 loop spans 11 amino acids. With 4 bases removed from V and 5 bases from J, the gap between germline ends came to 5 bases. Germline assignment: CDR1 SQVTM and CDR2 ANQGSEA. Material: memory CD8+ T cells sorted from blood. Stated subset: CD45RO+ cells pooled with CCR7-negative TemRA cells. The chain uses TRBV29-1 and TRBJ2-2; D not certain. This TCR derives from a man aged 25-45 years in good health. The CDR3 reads CSVGETGELFF. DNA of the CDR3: TGCAGCGTTGGTGAGACCGGGGAGCTGTTTTTT.